This is a list of T cell receptor beta chains from one sample in a study of blood T cell repertoires in COVID-19. TCRdb's copy holds only in-frame clones and misses some; the assay was immunoSEQ multiplex PCR. The sample records approximately 170,000 clones, roughly four fifths being singletons. Sequencing used peripheral blood. All receptors come from a man aged 60-69 years with active or convalescent COVID-19. CDR3s include the opening cysteine and the closing phenylalanine or tryptophan. D genes are given only for firm matches. Size is omitted from some rows. Given values are once, few, many or a class for expanded clones.

V: TRBV21-1
J: TRBJ2-3
D: .
size: .
CDR3: CASSKKGRYVGSGRGTPTDTQYF
DNA: TGTGCCAGCAGCAAAAAAGGTAGGTATGTTGGTAGCGGGAGGGGAACCCCCACAGATACGCAGTATTTT

V: TRBV24-1
J: TRBJ2-7
D: .
size: .
CDR3: CATMGDKSYEQYF
DNA: TGTGCCACCATGGGGGACAAGTCCTACGAGCAGTACTTC

V: TRBV18
J: TRBJ1-5
D: TRBD1
size: .
CDR3: CASSRGTGDSNQPQHF
DNA: TGTGCCAGCTCACGAGGGACAGGGGATAGCAATCAGCCCCAGCATTTT

V: TRBV9
J: TRBJ1-6
D: TRBD1
size: once
CDR3: CASSARDSPSSYNSPLHF
DNA: TGTGCCAGCAGCGCCAGGGACAGCCCTAGCTCCTATAATTCACCCCTCCACTTT

V: TRBV5-1
J: TRBJ2-1
D: TRBD1
size: .
CDR3: CASSLAGTGRNEQFF
DNA: TGCGCCAGCAGCTTGGCCGGGACAGGGCGCAATGAGCAGTTCTTC

V: TRBV5-1
J: TRBJ2-7
D: TRBD1
size: .
CDR3: CASSSDRGNEQYF
DNA: TGCGCCAGCAGCTCGGACAGGGGGAACGAGCAGTACTTC

V: TRBV28
J: TRBJ1-4
D: .
size: .
CDR3: CASSPDPAVSGEKLFF
DNA: TGTGCCAGCAGTCCCGACCCGGCAGTCTCGGGTGAAAAACTGTTTTTT

V: TRBV28
J: TRBJ2-1
D: TRBD2
size: few
CDR3: CASRTQRLAGGPFF
DNA: TGTGCCAGCAGGACCCAGAGACTAGCGGGAGGACCGTTCTTC

V: TRBV7-2
J: TRBJ1-2
D: .
size: .
CDR3: CASSLTGVHYGYTF
DNA: TGTGCCAGCAGCTTGACAGGAGTACACTATGGCTACACCTTC

V: TRBV4-1
J: TRBJ2-7
D: TRBD1
size: .
CDR3: CASSQVPWTGAYEQYF
DNA: TGCGCCAGCAGCCAAGTTCCCTGGACAGGGGCGTACGAGCAGTACTTC

V: TRBV2
J: TRBJ1-5
D: .
size: .
CDR3: CASSDRVGNQPQHF
DNA: TGTGCCAGCAGTGACAGGGTAGGCAATCAGCCCCAGCATTTT

V: TRBV18
J: TRBJ1-4
D: TRBD1
size: .
CDR3: CASSLQGQSEKLFF
DNA: TGTGCCAGCTCACTCCAGGGACAGAGTGAAAAACTGTTTTTT

V: TRBV5-1
J: TRBJ1-1
D: .
size: once
CDR3: CASSSEQVNTEAFF
DNA: TGCGCCAGCAGCTCGGAACAGGTGAACACTGAAGCTTTCTTT

V: TRBV19
J: TRBJ1-4
D: .
size: .
CDR3: CASSKSDNEKLFF
DNA: TGTGCCAGTAGCAAAAGCGATAATGAAAAACTGTTTTTT

V: TRBV4-1
J: TRBJ1-2
D: .
size: .
CDR3: CASSQDLISYGYTF
DNA: TGCGCCAGCAGCCAAGATCTTATCAGCTATGGCTACACCTTC

V: TRBV13
J: TRBJ1-3
D: .
size: few
CDR3: CASSLGKRPGNTIYF
DNA: TGTGCCAGCAGCTTAGGGAAGAGGCCTGGAAACACCATATATTTT

V: TRBV15
J: TRBJ2-3
D: .
size: few
CDR3: CATSRDRRTGLRTDTQYF
DNA: TGTGCCACCAGCAGAGATCGAAGGACAGGACTACGCACAGATACGCAGTATTTT

V: TRBV5-1
J: TRBJ2-3
D: TRBD2
size: .
CDR3: CASMLLAGGVGTDTQYF
DNA: TGCGCCAGCATGCTACTAGCGGGAGGGGTCGGCACAGATACGCAGTATTTT

V: TRBV19
J: TRBJ1-1
D: .
size: .
CDR3: CASSIAEGDTEAFF
DNA: TGTGCCAGTAGTATAGCTGAGGGCGACACTGAAGCTTTCTTT

V: TRBV15
J: TRBJ1-2
D: TRBD1
size: once
CDR3: CATSSRTGDGYTF
DNA: TGTGCCACCAGCAGTCGGACAGGAGATGGCTACACCTTC

V: TRBV3-1/TRBV3-2
J: TRBJ2-5
D: .
size: .
CDR3: CASSQGTLMFETQYF
DNA: TGTGCCAGCAGCCAAGGGACATTGATGTTCGAGACCCAGTACTTC

V: TRBV10-2
J: TRBJ2-5
D: TRBD2
size: .
CDR3: CASSLAGAEETQYF
DNA: TGCGCCAGCAGCTTAGCGGGAGCGGAGGAGACCCAGTACTTC

V: TRBV10-3
J: TRBJ1-4
D: .
size: .
CDR3: CAISDRPGVTNEKLFF
DNA: TGTGCCATCAGTGACAGGCCGGGAGTCACTAATGAAAAACTGTTTTTT

V: TRBV18
J: TRBJ1-5
D: .
size: .
CDR3: CASSPGTSSNQPQHF
DNA: TGTGCCAGCTCACCCGGGACATCCAGCAATCAGCCCCAGCATTTT

V: TRBV12-3/TRBV12-4
J: TRBJ1-2
D: .
size: .
CDR3: CASSSQGYYGYTF
DNA: TGTGCCAGCAGCTCACAGGGTTACTATGGCTACACCTTC

V: TRBV5-8
J: TRBJ1-1
D: .
size: .
CDR3: CASHRGGSGTEAFF
DNA: TGTGCCAGCCATAGAGGGGGATCGGGCACTGAAGCTTTCTTT

V: TRBV2
J: TRBJ1-6
D: TRBD1
size: .
CDR3: CASSERNDRVSYNSPLHF
DNA: TGTGCCAGCAGTGAAAGGAATGACAGGGTCTCCTATAATTCACCCCTCCACTTT

V: TRBV15
J: TRBJ2-7
D: .
size: .
CDR3: CATSRDLYEQYF
DNA: TGTGCCACCAGCAGAGACTTATACGAGCAGTACTTC

V: TRBV5-1
J: TRBJ2-5
D: .
size: .
CDR3: CASRSQGRETQYF
DNA: TGCGCCAGCAGATCCCAGGGAAGAGAGACCCAGTACTTC

V: TRBV3-1/TRBV3-2
J: TRBJ2-1
D: TRBD2
size: many
CDR3: CASSPSISGGHEQFF
DNA: TGTGCCAGCAGCCCCTCCATTTCGGGAGGTCATGAGCAGTTCTTC

V: TRBV7-2
J: TRBJ1-6
D: .
size: .
CDR3: CASSLSRGPRTNSPLHF
DNA: TGTGCCAGCAGCTTAAGCAGGGGTCCCCGGACTAATTCACCCCTCCACTTT

V: TRBV5-1
J: TRBJ2-3
D: .
size: .
CDR3: CASSQRGDTQYF
DNA: TGCGCCAGCAGCCAGCGCGGAGATACGCAGTATTTT

V: TRBV7-3
J: TRBJ1-2
D: TRBD1
size: once
CDR3: CASSSGQGYGYTF
DNA: TGTGCCAGCAGCTCGGGACAGGGATATGGCTACACCTTC

V: TRBV12-3/TRBV12-4
J: TRBJ1-5
D: .
size: .
CDR3: CASSPTNQPQHF
DNA: TGTGCCAGCAGCCCGACTAATCAGCCCCAGCATTTT

V: TRBV19
J: TRBJ1-1
D: .
size: once
CDR3: CASSERAGRNTEAFF
DNA: TGTGCCAGTAGTGAAAGGGCGGGGAGGAACACTGAAGCTTTCTTT

V: TRBV5-8
J: TRBJ2-7
D: .
size: .
CDR3: CASSSGQGSNSYEQYF
DNA: TGTGCCAGCAGCTCCGGGCAGGGGTCTAACTCCTACGAGCAGTACTTC

V: TRBV3-1/TRBV3-2
J: TRBJ1-3
D: .
size: .
CDR3: CASSSNSGNTIYF
DNA: TGTGCCAGCAGCTCTAACTCTGGAAACACCATATATTTT

V: TRBV2
J: TRBJ1-2
D: .
size: .
CDR3: CASSEEKGARYGYTF
DNA: TGTGCCAGCAGTGAAGAGAAGGGAGCTAGATATGGCTACACCTTC

V: TRBV4-1
J: TRBJ1-3
D: .
size: .
CDR3: CASSQEASTRSSGNTIYF
DNA: TGCGCCAGCAGCCAAGAGGCTAGCACCCGTAGCTCTGGAAACACCATATATTTT

V: TRBV5-4
J: TRBJ2-1
D: TRBD2
size: .
CDR3: CASSISGVSYNEQFF
DNA: TGTGCCAGCAGCATTAGCGGGGTCTCCTACAATGAGCAGTTCTTC

V: TRBV29-1
J: TRBJ1-2
D: .
size: .
CDR3: CSVVQYTHYGYTF
DNA: TGCAGCGTTGTCCAATACACACACTATGGCTACACCTTC